This TCR beta chain came from a study of blood T cells in healthy people across ages. Study outcomes and limitations: Estimates of total diversity, which came from one million sequenced T cells, were considered to be underestimates.

The CDR3 runs 15 residues. Germline V gene data show CDR1 as LGHDT and CDR2 as YNNKEL (reference sequence). With 5 bases removed from V and 4 bases from J, the gap between germline ends came to 17 bases. With regard to this clonotype: What it recognizes is unknown.

A second PCR of 7 to 11 cycles used a sample-barcoded 5' primer and a J-beta primer mix. TCRdb re-called the 5' RACE reads with MiXCR, one entry per CDR3 protein. There are approximately 700,000 distinct CDR3 sequences in the sample; about 34% occur only once, and 15% lies in the top ten. Sample: blood. The rearrangement uses TRBV3-1 and TRBJ1-1; no definite D call. This receptor was identified in a woman of 80 years or more in good health. The CDR3, as DNA: TGTGCCAGCAGCTCCCGACCCCTCCTCGCCACTGAAGCTTTCTTT. Protein product: CASSSRPLLATEAFF.